Listed here is a single T cell receptor (beta chain). Its antigen remains unknown. The CDR3 has 16 residues. The V and J ends lost 3 bases and 4 bases, in that order; junction bases with no gene match: 7. The germline gives CDR1 KGHDR, CDR2 SFDVKD. The method was immunoSEQ multiplex PCR; TCRdb's version includes in-frame clones alone and lacks a portion of them. The table has fewer than 30,000 clones, about 80% seen once. These data belong to a study of vaccination effects on CD4 cells after COVID-19. Within the ViraFEST assay, antigen-specific CD4+ T cells underwent expansion with viral peptide pools prior to sequencing. Following 10 days of culture, CD4+ T cells were isolated. This person caught SARS-CoV-2 sometime from March to December 2020, and PCR testing confirmed the infection. The authors replaced half the medium with IL-2 medium on days 3 and 7.

The rearrangement uses TRBV24-1 and TRBJ2-1; TRBD2 agrees at 8 bases. This TCR was recovered from a human donor who had a prior SARS-CoV-2 infection. Sequences were derived from CD4+ T cells from PBMCs cultured with HCoV-NL63 spike peptides, sampled before COVID-19 vaccination. The CDR3 is CATSDKSGSAYNEQFF. The CDR3 bases are TGTGCCACCAGTGATAAAAGCGGGAGTGCTTACAATGAGCAGTTCTTC.